These T cell receptor beta chains were read from a single sample in a study of cytomegalovirus exposure and HLA in healthy donors. Profiling relied on immunoSEQ multiplex PCR, and the TCRdb table lists in-frame clones only, not all of them. The table includes roughly 140,000 clones, about four fifths detected once. What was sequenced was PBMCs. The receptors were sampled from a man younger than 40 in good health and CMV-seronegative. CDR3s include the opening cysteine and the closing phenylalanine or tryptophan. The order of the fields is J gene, D gene, clone size, V gene, CDR3 DNA, CDR3 protein. D genes are given only for firm matches. Part of the rows lack a size; the others show once, few, many or a class for expanded clones.

j_call: TRBJ1-2
d_call: .
clone_size: .
v_call: TRBV25-1
cdr3_nt: TGTGCCAGCAGGACGGGGAACTATGGCTACCCCTTC
cdr3_aa: CASRTGNYGYPF

j_call: TRBJ2-1
d_call: TRBD2
clone_size: .
v_call: TRBV29-1
cdr3_nt: TGCAGCGTGCCTAGCGGGGAGTACAATGAGCAGTTCTTC
cdr3_aa: CSVPSGEYNEQFF

j_call: TRBJ1-1
d_call: TRBD1
clone_size: few
v_call: TRBV7-8
cdr3_nt: TGTGCCAGCAGCTTAAGAGAGCAGGGGGGCTCTGAAGCTTTCTTT
cdr3_aa: CASSLREQGGSEAFF

j_call: TRBJ2-5
d_call: .
clone_size: .
v_call: TRBV7-9
cdr3_nt: TGTGCCAGCAGCTTAGAAGGGGTCCGGGAGACCCAGTACTTC
cdr3_aa: CASSLEGVRETQYF

j_call: TRBJ1-4
d_call: .
clone_size: .
v_call: TRBV29-1
cdr3_nt: TGCAGCGTTGAAACGGAGACCTCTAATGAAAAACTGTTTTTT
cdr3_aa: CSVETETSNEKLFF

j_call: TRBJ2-7
d_call: .
clone_size: .
v_call: TRBV7-9
cdr3_nt: TGTGCCAGCAGCCGCCGGTTTAACTACGAGCAGTACTTC
cdr3_aa: CASSRRFNYEQYF

j_call: TRBJ1-3
d_call: .
clone_size: .
v_call: TRBV6-5
cdr3_nt: TGTGCCAGCAGTTACCTCGACACCTCTGGAAACACCATATATTTT
cdr3_aa: CASSYLDTSGNTIYF

j_call: TRBJ1-2
d_call: .
clone_size: few
v_call: TRBV2
cdr3_nt: TGTGCCAGCAGTGAGGGGGGGGTATCTGGCTACACCTTC
cdr3_aa: CASSEGGVSGYTF

j_call: TRBJ2-2
d_call: TRBD1
clone_size: few
v_call: TRBV6-1
cdr3_nt: TGTGCCAGCATGACAGGGAGTCCACCCGGGGAGCTGTTTTTT
cdr3_aa: CASMTGSPPGELFF

j_call: TRBJ1-4
d_call: .
clone_size: .
v_call: TRBV2
cdr3_nt: TGTGCCAGCAGGGAGTCAAGGGGAAAACTGTTTTTT
cdr3_aa: CASRESRGKLFF

j_call: TRBJ2-3
d_call: TRBD2
clone_size: .
v_call: TRBV9
cdr3_nt: TGTGCCTCCGCCGGCGGGGGGGCCTACACAGATACGCAGTATTTT
cdr3_aa: CASAGGGAYTDTQYF

j_call: TRBJ1-1
d_call: TRBD1
clone_size: .
v_call: TRBV19
cdr3_nt: TGTGCCAGTAGTATAGGAGGGACAGCCATGAACACTGAAGCTTTCTTT
cdr3_aa: CASSIGGTAMNTEAFF

j_call: TRBJ2-7
d_call: .
clone_size: once
v_call: TRBV6-5
cdr3_nt: TGTGCCAGCAGTCAACGGGACATCTCCTACGAGCAGTACTTC
cdr3_aa: CASSQRDISYEQYF

j_call: TRBJ2-7
d_call: TRBD2
clone_size: .
v_call: TRBV11-2
cdr3_nt: TGTGCCAGCAGCTTAGGTGGGGCCCTAGCGGTCTCCTACGAGCAGTACTTC
cdr3_aa: CASSLGGALAVSYEQYF

j_call: TRBJ1-4
d_call: TRBD1
clone_size: .
v_call: TRBV7-9
cdr3_nt: TGTGCCAGCAGCTTAGCTCTCACCGGGACAGGGCTTAATGAAAAACTGTTTTTT
cdr3_aa: CASSLALTGTGLNEKLFF

j_call: TRBJ1-5
d_call: .
clone_size: .
v_call: TRBV28
cdr3_nt: TGTGCCAGCAGTTTAAGGTGGGGGCTGAATCAGCCCCAGCATTTT
cdr3_aa: CASSLRWGLNQPQHF

j_call: TRBJ1-1
d_call: .
clone_size: once
v_call: TRBV7-9
cdr3_nt: TGTGCCAGCAGCTTTGACTGGGAGGGCACTGAAGCTTTCTTT
cdr3_aa: CASSFDWEGTEAFF

j_call: TRBJ1-5
d_call: .
clone_size: .
v_call: TRBV7-9
cdr3_nt: TGTGCCAGCACTCTAGGGGAAAATCAGCCCCAGCATTTT
cdr3_aa: CASTLGENQPQHF

j_call: TRBJ2-4
d_call: .
clone_size: .
v_call: TRBV28
cdr3_nt: TGTGCCAGCAGTCCTGACAGAGCCAAAAACATTCAGTACTTC
cdr3_aa: CASSPDRAKNIQYF

j_call: TRBJ1-5
d_call: .
clone_size: .
v_call: TRBV6-1
cdr3_nt: TGTGCCAGCAGTGAAGCGCACGGGGGGGTTCAGCCCCAGCATTTT
cdr3_aa: CASSEAHGGVQPQHF

j_call: TRBJ2-7
d_call: .
clone_size: few
v_call: TRBV6-1
cdr3_nt: TGTGCCAGCAGTCGGCGGCTGTCCTACGAGCAGTACTTC
cdr3_aa: CASSRRLSYEQYF

j_call: TRBJ2-3
d_call: .
clone_size: .
v_call: TRBV5-8
cdr3_nt: TGTGCCAGCAGCTTCGGCAGGGGGGGCACAGATACGCAGTATTTT
cdr3_aa: CASSFGRGGTDTQYF

j_call: TRBJ2-7
d_call: TRBD2
clone_size: .
v_call: TRBV6-6
cdr3_nt: TGTGCCAGCAGTCCACGGACTAGCGGCACCTACGAGCAGTACTTC
cdr3_aa: CASSPRTSGTYEQYF

j_call: TRBJ2-5
d_call: .
clone_size: .
v_call: TRBV5-4
cdr3_nt: TGTGCCAGCAGCTCCGGAGGTGGAAGTCGCGAAACCCAGTACTTC
cdr3_aa: CASSSGGGSRETQYF

j_call: TRBJ2-2
d_call: .
clone_size: .
v_call: TRBV2
cdr3_nt: TGTGCCAGCAGTTCTCACACCGGGGAGCTGTTTTTT
cdr3_aa: CASSSHTGELFF

j_call: TRBJ1-5
d_call: .
clone_size: .
v_call: TRBV15
cdr3_nt: TGTGCCACCAGCAGAGATGGGCAGGGAAATAGCAATCAGCCCCAGCATTTT
cdr3_aa: CATSRDGQGNSNQPQHF

j_call: TRBJ1-1
d_call: .
clone_size: few
v_call: TRBV6-6
cdr3_nt: TGTGCCAGCAGCCGACATCCGGAAGCTTTCTTT
cdr3_aa: CASSRHPEAFF

j_call: TRBJ2-1
d_call: .
clone_size: .
v_call: TRBV5-1
cdr3_nt: TGCGCCAGCAGCTACTTACAGGGCAATGAGCAGTTCTTC
cdr3_aa: CASSYLQGNEQFF

j_call: TRBJ2-7
d_call: .
clone_size: .
v_call: TRBV5-4
cdr3_nt: TGTGCCAGCAGCTTGGGGCCGACCTACGAGCAGTACTTC
cdr3_aa: CASSLGPTYEQYF

j_call: TRBJ1-5
d_call: .
clone_size: few
v_call: TRBV6-6
cdr3_nt: TGTGCCAGCAGGCCACTCGGGGAGGAGAATCAGCCCCAGCATTTT
cdr3_aa: CASRPLGEENQPQHF

j_call: TRBJ2-7
d_call: .
clone_size: .
v_call: TRBV5-3
cdr3_nt: TGTGCCAGAAGCCTAGGGACTTGCTCCTACGAGCAGTACTTC
cdr3_aa: CARSLGTCSYEQYF

j_call: TRBJ1-2
d_call: .
clone_size: .
v_call: TRBV18
cdr3_nt: TGTGCCAGCTCGCCTGACAGTGCGTATGGCTACACCTTC
cdr3_aa: CASSPDSAYGYTF

j_call: TRBJ1-2
d_call: TRBD1
clone_size: .
v_call: TRBV6-5
cdr3_nt: TGTGCCAGCAGCCGCCGGACAGGGGAGTATGGCTACCCCTTC
cdr3_aa: CASSRRTGEYGYPF

j_call: TRBJ2-5
d_call: TRBD1
clone_size: .
v_call: TRBV10-3
cdr3_nt: TGTGCCATCAGTCGGGACAGGGGAACGGAGACCCAGTACTTC
cdr3_aa: CAISRDRGTETQYF

j_call: TRBJ2-1
d_call: TRBD2
clone_size: .
v_call: TRBV5-1
cdr3_nt: TGCGCCAGCAGCTTCCCTCTAGCGGGGCCCGGGAATGAGCAGTTCTTC
cdr3_aa: CASSFPLAGPGNEQFF

j_call: TRBJ2-7
d_call: .
clone_size: .
v_call: TRBV28
cdr3_nt: TGTGCCAGCGGACTTAGCTCCTACGAGCAGTACTTC
cdr3_aa: CASGLSSYEQYF

j_call: TRBJ2-7
d_call: .
clone_size: .
v_call: TRBV5-6
cdr3_nt: TGTGCCAGCAGCCCGACAGGATGGGGCGAGCAGTACTTC
cdr3_aa: CASSPTGWGEQYF

j_call: TRBJ2-7
d_call: TRBD1
clone_size: few
v_call: TRBV7-9
cdr3_nt: TGTGCCAGCAGCTTAGTCAGGGGGCTAAACGAGCAGTACTTC
cdr3_aa: CASSLVRGLNEQYF

j_call: TRBJ1-4
d_call: TRBD1
clone_size: once
v_call: TRBV19
cdr3_nt: TGTGCCAGTAGTATTCAGGGGGCAGTTGAAAAACTGTTTTTT
cdr3_aa: CASSIQGAVEKLFF